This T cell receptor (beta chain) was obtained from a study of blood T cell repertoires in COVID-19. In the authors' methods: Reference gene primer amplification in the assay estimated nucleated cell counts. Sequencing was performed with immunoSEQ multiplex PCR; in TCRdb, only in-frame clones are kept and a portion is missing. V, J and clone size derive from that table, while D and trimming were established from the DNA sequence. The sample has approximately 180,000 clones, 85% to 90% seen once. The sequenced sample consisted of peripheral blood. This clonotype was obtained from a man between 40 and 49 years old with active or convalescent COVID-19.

CDR3 coding DNA: TGTGCCAGCAGCGGGGGACAGGGGGCCTGGGCGGGCACTGAAGCTTTCTTT. This encodes CASSGGQGAWAGTEAFF. This rearrangement joins TRBV5-5 to TRBJ1-1; 12 nucleotides line up with TRBD1. The CDR3 length is 17 residues. Germline V gene data show CDR1 as SGHKS and CDR2 as YYEKEE (reference sequence). Trimming removed 4 bases from V and 4 bases from J; junction bases left unmatched: 11.